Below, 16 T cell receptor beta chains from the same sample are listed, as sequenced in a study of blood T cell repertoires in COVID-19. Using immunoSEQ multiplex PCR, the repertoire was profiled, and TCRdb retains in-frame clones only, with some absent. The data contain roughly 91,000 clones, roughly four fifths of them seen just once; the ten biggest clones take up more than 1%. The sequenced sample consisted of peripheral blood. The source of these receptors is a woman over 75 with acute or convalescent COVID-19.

The CDR3 sequence: CASSPRDRRTDTQYF. The CDR3 DNA follows: TGCGCCAGCAGTCCCCGGGACAGGCGTACAGATACGCAGTATTTT. The chain combines TRBV10-2 with TRBJ2-3, with 8 nucleotides matching TRBD1. V shed 5 bases, J shed 3 bases, and the junction held 7 bases outside the gene matches. The germline V gene encodes CDR1 WSHSY and CDR2 SAAADI. This CDR3 contains 15 residues.

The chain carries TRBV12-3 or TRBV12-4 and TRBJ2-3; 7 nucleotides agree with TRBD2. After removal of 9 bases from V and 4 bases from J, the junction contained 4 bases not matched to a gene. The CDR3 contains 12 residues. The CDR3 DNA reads TGTGCCAGTTGCCGGGGGGCAGATACGCAGTATTTT. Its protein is CASCRGADTQYF.

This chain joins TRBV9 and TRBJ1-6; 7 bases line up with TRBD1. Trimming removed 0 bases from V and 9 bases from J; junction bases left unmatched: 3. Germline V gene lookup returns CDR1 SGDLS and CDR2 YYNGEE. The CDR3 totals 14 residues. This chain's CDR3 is CASSVEGGGSPLHF. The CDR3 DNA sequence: TGTGCCAGCAGCGTAGAAGGGGGCGGTTCACCCCTCCACTTT.

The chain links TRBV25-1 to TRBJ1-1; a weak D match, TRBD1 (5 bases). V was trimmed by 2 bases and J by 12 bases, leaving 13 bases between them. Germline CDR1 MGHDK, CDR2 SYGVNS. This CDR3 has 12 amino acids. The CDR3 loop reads CASSEGAGGPFF. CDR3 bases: TGTGCCAGCAGTGAAGGGGCAGGCGGACCTTTCTTT.

The CDR3 DNA reads as TGTGCCAGCAGGGACGTCTTAGCGGATGGCTACACCTTC. This codes for CASRDVLADGYTF. The chain couples TRBV6-5 to TRBJ1-2; D is ambiguous. Germline CDR1 is MNHEY and CDR2 is SVGAGI. The V end was cut by 6 bases, the J end by 6 bases, with 14 bases between. This CDR3 is built from 13 residues.

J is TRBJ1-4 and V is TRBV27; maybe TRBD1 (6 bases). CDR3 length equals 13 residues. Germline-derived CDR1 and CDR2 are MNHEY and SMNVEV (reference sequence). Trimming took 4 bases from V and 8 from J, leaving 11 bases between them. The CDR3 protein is CASSSQGPEKLFF. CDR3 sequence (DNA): TGTGCCAGCAGTTCACAGGGACCCGAAAAACTGTTTTTT.

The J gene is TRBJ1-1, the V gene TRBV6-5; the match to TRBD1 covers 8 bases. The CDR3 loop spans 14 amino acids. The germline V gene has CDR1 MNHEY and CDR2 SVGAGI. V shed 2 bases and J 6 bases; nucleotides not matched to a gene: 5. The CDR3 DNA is TGTGCCAGCAGTTACAGGGGACAGGTGGCTGAAGCTTTCTTT. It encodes CASSYRGQVAEAFF.

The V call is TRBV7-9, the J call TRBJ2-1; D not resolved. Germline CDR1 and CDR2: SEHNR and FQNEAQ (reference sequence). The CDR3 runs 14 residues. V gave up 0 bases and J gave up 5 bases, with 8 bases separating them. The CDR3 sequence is CASSLAARNNEQFF. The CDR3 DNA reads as TGTGCCAGCAGCTTAGCGGCCCGTAACAATGAGCAGTTCTTC.

CDR3 in amino acids: CASSLRTSGRAEETQYF. As DNA, the CDR3 is TGTGCCAGCAGCCTCCGGACTAGCGGGAGGGCCGAAGAGACCCAGTACTTC. The chain links TRBV3-1 (or the pseudogene TRBV3-2) to TRBJ2-5; 15 nucleotides agree with TRBD2. In germline, CDR1 is LGHDT, CDR2 YNNKEL (reference sequence). This CDR3 is 17 amino acids long. V gave up 4 bases and J gave up 3 bases; unmatched junction bases: 6.

CDR3 protein: CASSRGGEGPQHF. The DNA of the CDR3 is TGTGCCAGCAGCCGTGGGGGGGAAGGGCCCCAGCATTTT. The chain carries TRBV7-9 and TRBJ1-5; tentative D call: TRBD1 (5 bases). Germline V gene data show CDR1 as SEHNR and CDR2 as FQNEAQ (reference sequence). With 5 bases removed from V and 9 bases from J, the gap between germline ends came to 14 bases. CDR3 length: 13 residues.

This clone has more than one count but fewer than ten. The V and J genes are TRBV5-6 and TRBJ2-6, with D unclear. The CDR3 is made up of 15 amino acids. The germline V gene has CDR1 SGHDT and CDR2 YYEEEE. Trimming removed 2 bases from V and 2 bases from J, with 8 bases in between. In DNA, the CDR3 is TGTGCCAGCAGCTTTCGAGGAACTGGGGCCAACGTCCTGACTTTC. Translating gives CASSFRGTGANVLTF.

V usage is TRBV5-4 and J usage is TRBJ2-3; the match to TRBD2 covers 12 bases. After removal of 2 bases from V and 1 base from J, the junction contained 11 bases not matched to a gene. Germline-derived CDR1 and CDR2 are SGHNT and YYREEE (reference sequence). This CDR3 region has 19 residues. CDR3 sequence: CASSFPRTSGISGTDTQYF. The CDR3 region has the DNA TGTGCCAGCAGCTTTCCGAGGACTAGCGGGATCTCTGGCACAGATACGCAGTATTTT.

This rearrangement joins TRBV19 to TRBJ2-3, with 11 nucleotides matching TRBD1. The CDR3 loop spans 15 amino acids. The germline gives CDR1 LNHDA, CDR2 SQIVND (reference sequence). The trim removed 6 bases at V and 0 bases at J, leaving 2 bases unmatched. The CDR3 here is CASRGQGASTDTQYF. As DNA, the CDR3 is TGTGCCAGTAGAGGACAGGGGGCGAGCACAGATACGCAGTATTTT.

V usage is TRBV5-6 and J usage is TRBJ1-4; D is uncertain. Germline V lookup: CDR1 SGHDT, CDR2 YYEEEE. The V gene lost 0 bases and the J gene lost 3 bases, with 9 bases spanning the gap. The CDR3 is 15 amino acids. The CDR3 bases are TGTGCCAGCAGCTTGGGCCCGAGGGCTAATGAAAAACTGTTTTTT. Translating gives CASSLGPRANEKLFF.

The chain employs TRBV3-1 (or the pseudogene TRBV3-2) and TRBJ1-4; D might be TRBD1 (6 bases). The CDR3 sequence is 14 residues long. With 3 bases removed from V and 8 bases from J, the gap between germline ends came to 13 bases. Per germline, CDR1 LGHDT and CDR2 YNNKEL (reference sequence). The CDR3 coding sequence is TGTGCCAGCAGCCAGACCGGGACAAGGGAAAAACTGTTTTTT. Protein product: CASSQTGTREKLFF.

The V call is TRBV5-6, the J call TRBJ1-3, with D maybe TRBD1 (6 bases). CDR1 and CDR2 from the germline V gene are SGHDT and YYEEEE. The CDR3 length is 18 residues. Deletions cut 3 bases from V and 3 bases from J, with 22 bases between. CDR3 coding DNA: TGTGCCAGCAGCTCCCAACAGGGTCAGGTAGCTCGTGGAAACACCATATATTTT. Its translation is CASSSQQGQVARGNTIYF.